Below, one TCR beta chain is given with its context. The junction differs from germline at one of its ends, possibly a read error. These data originate in a study of esophageal squamous cell carcinoma under preoperative chemotherapy. Time point meaning: after preoperative PTX-NDP chemotherapy. MiXCR, run by TCRdb on the PCR reads, gives a single entry per CDR3 protein. Of approximately 19,000 distinct CDR3 sequences in the sample, 40% to 55% are singletons; the top ten hold 25% to 35%. CDR3 length equals 14 residues. The TCR was taken from a human donor with esophageal squamous cell carcinoma. The donor label of this sample is uncertain. This material was acquired from a patient given preoperative chemotherapy. This chain uses TRBV12-3 or TRBV12-4 with TRBJ2-4; a weak D match, TRBD2 (5 bases). CDR3 sequence reads: CAGSLREAKNTQYF. The CDR3 bases are TGTGCGGGCAGTTTGAGGGAAGCCAAAAACACTCAGTACTTC.